What follows describes a single T cell receptor (beta chain). No antigen is known for it. Primers used in a second PCR of about 7 to 12 cycles were a sample-barcoded 5' primer and a J-beta primer mix. One entry per CDR3 protein results from TCRdb running MiXCR on the 5' RACE reads. The sample includes 850,000 to 950,000 distinct CDR3 sequences, around 28% of them seen just once. This specimen belongs to a study of blood T cells in healthy people across ages. General study findings and limits: The diversity estimates, figures obtained from one million T cells, were considered underestimates. Naive CD4+ cells and diversity were both higher in long-lived donors than in aged donors. Observed TCR beta diversity per million T cells went down as age went up. This fall followed a roughly linear course with age.

The CDR3 has 13 residues. With 6 bases removed from V and 7 bases from J, the gap between germline ends came to 16 bases. Looked up from germline, CDR1 is DFQATT and CDR2 is SNEGSKA (reference sequence). Every donor provided approximately 10 milliliters of peripheral blood. Sequencing input: blood. The sequence was collected from a woman over 75 in good health. The J gene is TRBJ1-5, the V gene TRBV20-1, with a weak D call TRBD1 (6 bases). CDR3 sequence reads: CSACTGSGQPQHF. Here the CDR3 DNA reads TGCAGTGCCTGTACAGGGTCGGGGCAGCCCCAGCATTTT.